These 25 T cell receptor beta chains were all obtained from the same sample, sequenced in a study of blood T cells in healthy people across ages (dated by TCRdb to about 2015). Library preparation employed 5' RACE. TCRdb lists the instrument as Illumina HiSeq 2500. A second roughly 6 to 11 cycle PCR used a sample-barcoded 5' primer and a J-beta primer mix. TCRdb applied fastp at Q25 and MiXCR to the public reads, then kept only in-frame beta chains. Each entry is one CDR3 protein sequence, shown with its most common DNA and genes. Recorded for this sample are approximately 1.5 million distinct CDR3 sequences; approximately 42% of them occurred a single time. About 4% of the sample is in the top ten clones. The source material was blood. All receptors come from a woman aged 18-35 years in good health.

The count of this clonotype is one. V usage is TRBV3-1 and J usage is TRBJ1-1; tentative D call: TRBD1 (5 bases). Germline V lookup: CDR1 LGHDT, CDR2 YNNKEL (reference sequence). Between the trimmed V and J ends, which lost 3 bases and 1 base, there was a span of 9 bases. The CDR3 extends over 14 amino acids. This chain's CDR3 is CASSHWDPNTEAFF. The CDR3 coding sequence is TGTGCCAGCAGCCATTGGGACCCGAACACTGAAGCTTTCTTT. The full variable domain, in which reference TRBV3-1 and TRBJ1-1 provide the parts outside the CDR3, is DTAVSQTPKYLVTQMGNDKSIKCEQNLGHDTMYWYKQDSKKFLKIMFSYNNKELIINETVPNRFSPKSPDKAHLNLHINSLELGDSAVYFCASSHWDPNTEAFFGQGTRLTVV.

This clonotype was counted many times. The chain recombines TRBV28 with TRBJ1-5, with 7 bases identical to TRBD1. With V trimmed by 5 bases and J by 2 bases, 9 bases remained unmatched. CDR3 size: 16 residues. The germline CDR1 and CDR2 sequences are MDHEN and SYDVKM. The chain's CDR3 is CASSLHRGSGNQPQHF. CDR3 coding DNA: TGTGCCAGCAGTCTTCACAGGGGTTCGGGCAATCAGCCCCAGCATTTT.

To note about this clonotype: A junction end diverges from the germline sequence, so it may reflect a read error. The genes are TRBV27 and TRBJ1-1, with D perhaps matching TRBD1 (5 bases). This CDR3 spans 14 amino acids. CDR1 and CDR2 (germline): MNHEY, SMNVEV (reference sequence). The CDR3 nucleotides read TGTACCAGCAGTATAGTAGGGGTGAACACTGAAGCTTTCTTT. Translation gives CTSSIVGVNTEAFF.

This clonotype has more than one count but fewer than ten. This rearrangement joins TRBV2 to TRBJ2-1; D might be TRBD1 (6 bases). Germline V CDR1 and CDR2: SNHLY, FYNNEI. V lost 3 bases, J lost 10 bases, and 13 bases lay in between. This CDR3 contains 13 residues. In nucleotides, the CDR3 is TGTGCCAGCAGTGACAACTGGGGGACAGAGCAGTTCTTC. The encoded protein is CASSDNWGTEQFF.

This clonotype was counted between two and nine times. Given a much more abundant clone one base away, this may be a read error. This chain uses TRBV11-2 with TRBJ2-1; D possibly matches TRBD1 or TRBD2 (5 bases each). Trimming shortened V by 5 bases and J by 13 bases, and 12 bases separated the two germline ends. Germline assignment: CDR1 SGHAT and CDR2 FQNNGV. The CDR3 is 11 residues long. The DNA of the CDR3 is TGTGCCAGCAGCATAGGGGAGACCCAGTTCTTC. This codes for CASSIGETQFF.

This clonotype was counted only a few times. The CDR3 nucleotides read TGTGCCAGCAGCCAATACGGGGGGGCCGGGAATGAGCAGTTCTTC. As protein: CASSQYGGAGNEQFF. The chain has TRBV3-1 and TRBJ2-1, with TRBD2 matching 8 bases. The V gene's germline CDR1 is LGHDT and CDR2 YNNKEL (reference sequence). After removal of 2 bases from V and 7 bases from J, the junction contained 7 bases not matched to a gene. CDR3 size: 15 residues.

Concerning this clonotype itself: A read error is likely here: a far larger clone is one base away. The V gene is TRBV27, the J gene TRBJ2-7, with 7 bases identical to TRBD1. This CDR3 has 13 amino acids. CDR1 is MNHEY and CDR2 is SMNVEV in the germline V gene (reference sequence). The CDR3 DNA is TGTGCCAACAGTCTGACAGGGTCCTACGAGCAGTACTTC. It translates to CANSLTGSYEQYF.

The chain is built from TRBV29-1 and TRBJ2-1; 7 bases agree with TRBD2. CDR1 SQVTM and CDR2 ANQGSEA come from the germline V gene. The length of the CDR3 is 11 residues. V gave up 6 bases and J gave up 9 bases; unmatched junction bases: 5. The DNA for the CDR3 is TGCAGCGTGGCGGGAGACGGTGAGCAGTTCTTC. Residues: CSVAGDGEQFF.

This clonotype was found a few times. The chain is built from TRBV5-1 and TRBJ2-7; maybe TRBD2 (6 bases). The CDR3 runs 14 residues. Trimming took off 3 bases at V and 0 bases at J, with 10 bases between the two ends. Germline CDR1 reads SGHRS; CDR2 reads YFSETQ. CDR3 sequence: CASSSLRGSYEQYF. The CDR3 DNA follows: TGCGCCAGCAGCTCCCTGCGGGGCTCCTACGAGCAGTACTTC.

There are a few counts of this clonotype. DNA for the CDR3: TGTGCCAGCAGTTTCCCCCGGGGCGGGAGGGAGTTCTTC. It encodes CASSFPRGGREFF. The rearrangement links TRBV28 to TRBJ2-1, with 9 bases fitting TRBD2. The germline CDR1 and CDR2 sequences are MDHEN and SYDVKM. The CDR3 is made up of 13 amino acids. The J segment lost 14 bases and the V segment lost 3 bases, leaving 8 bases of the junction unmatched. The full variable domain, completed using reference TRBV28 and TRBJ2-1, is DVKVTQSSRYLVKRTGEKVFLECVQDMDHENMFWYRQDPGLGLRLIYFSYDVKMKEKGDIPEGYSVSREKKERFSLILESASTNQTSMYLCASSFPRGGREFFGPGTRLTVL.

As concerns this clonotype: One end of the junction does not line up with germline, which may come from a read error. The V gene is TRBV12-3 or TRBV12-4, the J gene TRBJ1-2; D possibly corresponds to TRBD1 (5 bases). CDR3 length: 13 residues. CDR3 sequence reads: CACSVGDNYGYTF. CDR3 sequence (DNA): TGTGCCTGCAGTGTAGGGGACAACTATGGCTACACCTTC.

Of note for this clonotype: The junction departs from the called germline gene at one end, perhaps through a read error. The chain recombines TRBV6-2 or TRBV6-3 with TRBJ1-6; maybe TRBD1 (6 bases). This CDR3 comprises 17 residues. Germline lookup yields CDR1 MNHEY and CDR2 SVGEGT. The chain's CDR3 is CASSYAGTTSYNAPPHF. The CDR3 DNA reads as TGTGCCAGCAGTTACGCCGGGACAACGTCCTATAATGCACCCCCCCACTTT.

The V gene is TRBV20-1, the J gene TRBJ1-6; D perhaps matches TRBD1 (5 bases). The CDR3 loop spans 14 amino acids. The V and J ends lost 0 bases and 6 bases respectively, with 9 bases between them. Germline CDR1 is DFQATT and CDR2 is SNEGSKA (reference sequence). The DNA for the CDR3 is TGCAGTGCTAGAGAAGGGACGGTTAATTCACCCCTCCACTTT. Its translation is CSAREGTVNSPLHF.

The chain links TRBV5-6 to TRBJ2-7; D unclear. The CDR3 extends over 14 amino acids. Germline V gene sequence: CDR1 SGHDT, CDR2 YYEEEE. Trimming shortened V by 4 bases and J by 1 base, and 12 bases separated the two germline ends. In DNA form, the CDR3 reads TGTGCCAGCAGCGCAGTGGAGCAATCCTACGAGCAGTACTTC. Amino acid sequence: CASSAVEQSYEQYF.

This clonotype was seen more than once but under ten times. The chain couples TRBV4-2 to TRBJ2-5, with 7 bases lining up with TRBD1. Germline CDR1 LGHNA, CDR2 YNFKEQ. J lost 3 bases, V lost 0 bases, and 1 base had no gene match. The CDR3 is 14 amino acids. The CDR3 loop reads CASSQDQGEETQYF. CDR3 DNA sequence: TGTGCCAGCAGCCAAGACCAGGGGGAAGAGACCCAGTACTTC.

This clonotype was counted between two and nine times. J is TRBJ1-1 and V is TRBV20-1, with 7 positions matching TRBD1. This CDR3 comprises 15 residues. Looked up from germline, CDR1 is DFQATT and CDR2 is SNEGSKA (reference sequence). The trim removed 8 bases at V and 0 bases at J, leaving 12 bases unmatched. The CDR3 sequence: CSPNPNRGMNTEAFF. For the CDR3, the DNA is TGCAGTCCTAACCCCAACAGGGGAATGAACACTGAAGCTTTCTTT.

The rearrangement joins TRBV5-1 to TRBJ2-1; D is tentatively TRBD1 or TRBD2 (5 bases each). Trimming removed 4 bases at V and 5 bases at J, with 10 bases between. The length of the CDR3 is 13 residues. CDR1 is SGHRS, CDR2 YFSETQ, per germline. The CDR3 sequence: CASSARGHNEQFF. The CDR3 DNA reads TGCGCCAGCAGCGCACGGGGCCACAATGAGCAGTTCTTC.

This clonotype appeared a few times. V usage is TRBV4-3 and J usage is TRBJ2-7; no definite D call. The CDR3 has 15 amino acids. Germline V gene sequence: CDR1 LGHNA, CDR2 YSLEER. V was cut by 0 bases and J by 2 bases, with 11 bases left in between. CDR3 amino acids: CASSQDLLLPYEQYF. CDR3 coding DNA: TGCGCCAGCAGCCAAGATTTGCTCTTGCCCTACGAGCAGTACTTC.

V usage is TRBV20-1 and J usage is TRBJ2-4; weak D call: TRBD1 (6 bases). V shed 0 bases and J shed 1 base, with 10 bases lying between them. The CDR3 sequence is 15 residues long. CDR1 and CDR2 from the germline V gene are DFQATT and SNEGSKA (reference sequence). CDR3 nucleotide sequence: TGCAGTGCTAGAGAAGGGGGTATTGCCAAAAACATTCAGTACTTC. Translated: CSAREGGIAKNIQYF.

This clonotype was counted once. V is TRBV20-1 and J is TRBJ1-5; TRBD1 aligns across 9 bases. CDR3 length equals 13 residues. V gave up 6 bases and J gave up 6 bases; unmatched junction bases: 6. The germline CDR1 and CDR2 sequences are DFQATT and SNEGSKA (reference sequence). Here the CDR3 reads CSARQGVSQPQHF. The DNA of the CDR3 is TGCAGTGCCCGACAGGGGGTTAGTCAGCCCCAGCATTTT.

Only a few counts were recorded for this clonotype. V and J are TRBV20-1 and TRBJ1-2; D is possibly TRBD1 (6 bases). Germline CDR1 reads DFQATT; CDR2 reads SNEGSKA (reference sequence). The CDR3 extends over 13 amino acids. V lost 6 bases, J lost 4 bases, and 15 bases lay in between. The CDR3 is CSAKKQGSYGYTF. DNA of the CDR3: TGCAGTGCAAAAAAACAGGGTTCCTATGGCTACACCTTC.

J is TRBJ2-1 and V is TRBV29-1, with D possibly TRBD2 on 5 matching bases. The J call is in doubt because the DNA end fits TRBJ2-7 better. The CDR3 has 14 amino acids. Per germline, CDR1 SQVTM and CDR2 ANQGSEA. The CDR3 DNA sequence: TGCAGCGTTGAAGATGAGACTACCTACAATGAGCAGTACTTC. It encodes CSVEDETTYNEQYF.

At least ten counts were recorded for this clonotype. V is TRBV7-2 and J is TRBJ2-5, with D uncertain. The CDR3 is 13 amino acids. V lost 1 base to trimming and J lost 6 bases, with 9 bases between them. Germline V gives CDR1 SGHTA, CDR2 FQGNSA. The CDR3 DNA reads TGTGCCAGCAGCTTAGGGGTCGGTCAGACCCAGTACTTC. Its translation is CASSLGVGQTQYF.

Regarding this clonotype: This sequence may be a read error, since a much larger clone differs from it by one base. DNA for the CDR3: TGCAGTGCGCAGGGTGGACGGGATGACGAGCAGTACTTC. Amino acid sequence: CSAQGGRDDEQYF. The gene calls are TRBV20-1 and TRBJ2-7, with D perhaps matching TRBD1 or TRBD2 (5 bases each). CDR1 and CDR2 from the germline V gene are DFQATT and SNEGSKA (reference sequence). Trimming pared 6 bases from V and 5 bases from J, leaving 17 bases between. The CDR3 loop spans 13 amino acids.

The rearrangement joins TRBV7-2 to TRBJ2-1; TRBD1 is a possible D gene (6 bases). This CDR3 region has 16 residues. Germline V CDR1 and CDR2: SGHTA, FQGNSA. With 5 bases removed from V and 1 base from J, the gap between germline ends came to 15 bases. The DNA of the CDR3 is TGTGCCAGCAGCCTAACCGGGACATCTTCCTACAATGAGCAGTTCTTC. Protein product: CASSLTGTSSYNEQFF.